These 26 T cell receptor beta chains were all obtained from the same sample, sequenced in a study of cytomegalovirus exposure and HLA in healthy donors. The PCR ran on 60 Vbeta and 13 Jbeta primers. Assay: immunoSEQ multiplex PCR; the TCRdb copy retains only in-frame clones and omits some. The sample has 110,000 to 150,000 clones, roughly 74% seen once. The sample taken for sequencing was PBMCs. The origin of the receptors is a young woman in good health and CMV-seropositive.

The V gene is TRBV27, the J gene TRBJ2-5; 7 bases align to TRBD1. The J call may be incorrect, as the DNA end agrees better with TRBJ2-7. The CDR3 sequence is 13 residues long. The germline V gene encodes CDR1 MNHEY and CDR2 SMNVEV (reference sequence). The CDR3 region is CASSVGTDYEQYF. CDR3 coding DNA: TGTGCCAGCAGTGTGGGGACAGATTACGAGCAGTACTTC.

The chain has TRBV6-1 and TRBJ1-4; 8 nucleotides line up with TRBD1. Looked up from germline, CDR1 is MNHNS and CDR2 is SASEGT. The CDR3 consists of 18 residues. With V trimmed by 3 bases and J by 2 bases, 11 bases remained unmatched. As DNA, the CDR3 is TGTGCCAGCAGTGACCGGGGGAACAGGGGGAGGACTAATGAAAAACTGTTTTTT. It codes for CASSDRGNRGRTNEKLFF.

V and J are TRBV20-1 and TRBJ1-2, with a possible D match to TRBD1 (5 bases). This CDR3 contains 11 residues. The germline gives CDR1 DFQATT, CDR2 SNEGSKA (reference sequence). Trimming took 8 bases from V and 6 from J, leaving 13 bases between them. The CDR3 loop reads CSSGTIDGYTF. The CDR3 region has the DNA TGCAGTAGCGGGACCATCGATGGCTACACCTTC.

The genes are TRBV4-3 and TRBJ1-4; TRBD1 is a possible D gene (6 bases). This CDR3 spans 16 amino acids. V was pared by 0 bases and J by 7 bases, with 15 bases between. Germline V gene data show CDR1 as LGHNA and CDR2 as YSLEER. The CDR3 loop is CASSQDISRGSEKLFF. Here the CDR3 DNA reads TGCGCCAGCAGCCAAGATATTAGCAGGGGAAGTGAAAAACTGTTTTTT.

This clone showed up just once. The chain links TRBV4-1 to TRBJ2-3; TRBD2 agrees at 8 bases. In germline, CDR1 is MGHRA, CDR2 YSYEKL. The ends lost 2 bases at V and 4 bases at J; junction bases unmatched: 5. CDR3 size: 15 residues. CDR3 nucleotide sequence: TGCGCCAGCAGCCAATTGGGACTAGAAGCAGATACGCAGTATTTT. It encodes CASSQLGLEADTQYF.

This chain links TRBV6-5 with TRBJ2-7, with 8 bases fitting TRBD1. This CDR3 comprises 13 residues. With 5 bases clipped from V and 6 bases from J, the junction kept 6 bases outside the gene matches. Germline V lookup: CDR1 MNHEY, CDR2 SVGAGI. The CDR3 nucleotides read TGTGCCAGCAGTAACGACAGGGGATCCGAGCAGTACTTC. This encodes CASSNDRGSEQYF.

V and J are TRBV19 and TRBJ2-5, with 10 bases fitting TRBD2. The CDR3 spans 16 residues. The J segment lost 1 base and the V segment lost 3 bases, leaving 5 bases of the junction unmatched. Germline CDR1 reads LNHDA; CDR2 reads SQIVND (reference sequence). The CDR3 spells CASSMWSSGGQETQYF. In DNA form, the CDR3 reads TGTGCCAGTAGTATGTGGTCTAGCGGGGGCCAAGAGACCCAGTACTTC.

The chain couples TRBV30 to TRBJ2-7, with 8 positions matching TRBD1. The germline V gene encodes CDR1 GTSNPN and CDR2 SVGIG (reference sequence). Germline trimming cut 7 bases from V and 1 base from J; bases unmatched to any gene: 6. This CDR3 has 13 residues. The DNA of the CDR3 is TGTGCCTACGGACAGGGTTGGTCCTACGAGCAGTACTTC. Translated, it gives CAYGQGWSYEQYF. The variable domain in full, completed from reference TRBV30 and TRBJ2-7, reads SQTIHQWPATLVQPVGSPLSLECTVEGTSNPNLYWYRQAAGRGLQLLFYSVGIGQISSEVPQNLSASRPQDRQFILSSKKLLLSDSGFYLCAYGQGWSYEQYFGPGTRLTVT.

The V and J genes are TRBV18 and TRBJ1-5, with no clear D. This CDR3 has 15 residues. Looked up from germline, CDR1 is KGHSH and CDR2 is LQKENI. The V end was cut by 2 bases, the J end by 0 bases, with 8 bases between. CDR3 residues: CASSPVADSNQPQHF. DNA of the CDR3: TGTGCCAGCTCACCAGTGGCGGATAGCAATCAGCCCCAGCATTTT.

CDR3 amino acids: CASSAQRGAFF. The CDR3 DNA reads TGTGCCAGCAGTGCTCAGAGGGGGGCTTTCTTT. The V and J genes are TRBV6-1 and TRBJ1-1; TRBD1 might be the D (6 bases). The length of the CDR3 is 11 residues. Trimming stripped 4 bases from V and 11 bases from J, with 11 bases between. Germline V CDR1 and CDR2: MNHNS, SASEGT.

The chain uses TRBV5-1 and TRBJ2-7; TRBD1 might be the D (5 bases). CDR1 SGHRS and CDR2 YFSETQ come from the germline V gene. The CDR3 extends over 14 amino acids. Trimming took 3 bases from V and 0 from J, leaving 10 bases between them. The CDR3 DNA reads TGCGCCAGCAGCTCGACAGTGAGCTCCTACGAGCAGTACTTC. Translating it yields CASSSTVSSYEQYF. Using reference TRBV5-1 and TRBJ2-7 for the parts outside the CDR3, the full variable domain is KAGVTQTPRYLIKTRGQQVTLSCSPISGHRSVSWYQQTPGQGLQFLFEYFSETQRNKGNFPGRFSGRQFSNSRSEMNVSTLELGDSALYLCASSSTVSSYEQYFGPGTRLTVT.

There are a few counts of this clone. This chain links TRBV18 with TRBJ2-7; 7 bases are shared with TRBD2. The CDR3 spans 17 residues. V lost 2 bases to trimming and J lost 4 bases; unmatched junction nucleotides: 14. CDR1 and CDR2 from the germline V gene are KGHSH and LQKENI. CDR3 protein: CASSPRLRGGRTYEQYF. CDR3 in DNA: TGTGCCAGCTCACCAAGGCTACGCGGGGGTCGGACATACGAGCAGTACTTC.

The gene calls are TRBV25-1 and TRBJ2-2; 11 nucleotides match TRBD1. CDR1 and CDR2 from the germline V gene are MGHDK and SYGVNS. The J segment lost 7 bases and the V segment lost 3 bases, leaving 13 bases of the junction unmatched. The CDR3 runs to 18 residues. The CDR3 is CASSEMSADRGRDGELFF. In DNA form, the CDR3 reads TGTGCCAGCAGTGAGATGTCAGCGGACAGGGGGCGGGACGGGGAGCTGTTTTTT.

The chain is built from TRBV18 and TRBJ2-1; 7 bases align to TRBD1. V shed 3 bases and J 1 base; nucleotides not matched to a gene: 3. The CDR3 extends over 15 amino acids. Germline values: CDR1 KGHSH, CDR2 LQKENI. The CDR3: CASSPQTGSYNEQFF. Here the CDR3 DNA reads TGTGCCAGCTCACCCCAGACAGGGTCCTACAATGAGCAGTTCTTC. The whole variable domain, filled in from reference TRBV18 and TRBJ2-1, reads NAGVMQNPRHLVRRRGQEARLRCSPMKGHSHVYWYRQLPEEGLKFMVYLQKENIIDESGMPKERFSAEFPKEGPSILRIQQVVRGDSAAYFCASSPQTGSYNEQFFGPGTRLTVL.

The chain has TRBV5-8 and TRBJ1-5; D might be TRBD1 (5 bases). Germline V gene lookup returns CDR1 SGHTS and CDR2 YDEGEE. V dropped 2 bases and J dropped 6 bases, with 21 bases sitting between them. This CDR3 is built from 17 residues. For the CDR3, the DNA is TGTGCCAGCAGCTTCCCAATACTTCGACAGTCCTTTCAGCCCCAGCATTTT. The encoded protein is CASSFPILRQSFQPQHF. Drawing the rest from reference TRBV5-8 and TRBJ1-5, the complete variable domain is EAGVTQSPTHLIKTRGQQATLRCSPISGHTSVYWYQQALGLGLQFLLWYDEGEERNRGNFPPRFSGRQFPNYSSELNVNALELEDSALYLCASSFPILRQSFQPQHFGDGTRLSIL.

On this clone: One end of the junction fails to match germline, which may point to a read error. CDR3 sequence reads: CSSSTGSLFLGANVLTF. The CDR3 region has the DNA TGTTCCAGCAGCACAGGGTCTCTTTTTCTTGGGGCCAACGTCCTGACTTTC. V gene TRBV7-9 combines with J gene TRBJ2-6; D possibly corresponds to TRBD1 (6 bases). The length of the CDR3 is 17 residues. Germline assignment: CDR1 SEHNR and CDR2 FQNEAQ (reference sequence).

The chain combines TRBV7-6 with TRBJ2-2; possibly TRBD2 for D (6 bases). V was trimmed by 5 bases and J by 6 bases, leaving 13 bases between them. The CDR3 is 14 residues long. CDR1 is SGHVS and CDR2 is FNYEAQ in the germline V gene. The CDR3 spells CASSPMGGSGELFF. The CDR3 region has the DNA TGTGCCAGCAGCCCAATGGGGGGATCCGGGGAGCTGTTTTTT. Complete variable domain (other parts from reference TRBV7-6 and TRBJ2-2): GAGVSQSPRYKVTKRGQDVALRCDPISGHVSLYWYRQALGQGPEFLTYFNYEAQQDKSGLPNDRFSAERPEGSISTLTIQRTEQRDSAMYRCASSPMGGSGELFFGEGSRLTVL.

The rearrangement links TRBV6-1 to TRBJ2-2; no clear D gene. The CDR3 consists of 14 residues. Germline CDR1 MNHNS, CDR2 SASEGT. The V end was cut by 0 bases, the J end by 5 bases, with 7 bases between. The CDR3 spells CASSEALFTGELFF. The CDR3 bases are TGTGCCAGCAGTGAAGCCCTTTTTACCGGGGAGCTGTTTTTT.

In this sample, this clone turned up once. V usage is TRBV7-2 and J usage is TRBJ1-5; tentatively, D is TRBD1 (6 bases). The germline V gene has CDR1 SGHTA and CDR2 FQGNSA. The CDR3 is 14 amino acids. V was trimmed by 5 bases and J by 1 base, leaving 9 bases between them. Here the CDR3 DNA reads TGTGCCAGCAGCCTGACAGGAAGCAATCAGCCCCAGCATTTT. Amino acids: CASSLTGSNQPQHF.

The gene calls are TRBV28 and TRBJ1-4, with a weak D call TRBD1 (6 bases). Germline CDR1 reads MDHEN; CDR2 reads SYDVKM. The CDR3 has 17 amino acids. Trimming removed 1 base from V and 3 bases from J, with 15 bases in between. CDR3 nucleotides: TGTGCCAGCAGTTTATCGGCAGGGGCTACGGCTAATGAAAAACTGTTTTTT. Protein: CASSLSAGATANEKLFF.

The V gene is TRBV2, the J gene TRBJ1-6, with TRBD1 identical over 7 bases. Germline values: CDR1 SNHLY, CDR2 FYNNEI. V trimming: 7 bases; J trimming: 1 base; junction bases outside the gene matches: 4. The CDR3 runs to 15 residues. The CDR3 loop reads CASNWDSSYNSPLHF. The CDR3 region has the DNA TGTGCCAGCAACTGGGACAGTTCCTATAATTCACCCCTCCACTTT.

The chain couples TRBV5-4 to TRBJ1-6; perhaps TRBD1 as D (6 bases). The germline V gene encodes CDR1 SGHNT and CDR2 YYREEE (reference sequence). V shed 1 base and J shed 2 bases, with 10 bases lying between them. The CDR3 length is 16 residues. The CDR3 DNA sequence: TGTGCCAGCAGCTTGCTACAGGGCGCCTATAATTCACCCCTCCACTTT. Its translation: CASSLLQGAYNSPLHF.

As to this clone: At the DNA level, this CDR3 is encoded by other sequences in the same sample as well. This chain uses TRBV18 with TRBJ2-6; D not resolved. CDR3 length: 14 residues. The germline V gene has CDR1 KGHSH and CDR2 LQKENI. Trimming took off 3 bases at V and 4 bases at J, with 7 bases between the two ends. The CDR3 reads CASSPFSGANVLTF. Written as DNA, the CDR3 is TGTGCCAGCTCACCCTTTTCCGGGGCCAACGTCCTGACTTTC.

The J gene is TRBJ1-1, the V gene TRBV5-1; maybe TRBD1 (5 bases). The length of the CDR3 is 14 residues. Germline CDR1 SGHRS, CDR2 YFSETQ. The ends were cut back, 0 bases at V and 4 bases at J, with 10 bases in the middle. The CDR3 here is CASSLELGGTEAFF. CDR3 bases: TGCGCCAGCAGCTTGGAGCTGGGGGGCACTGAAGCTTTCTTT.

The chain couples TRBV6-6 to TRBJ2-2; D unclear. Trimming shortened V by 5 bases and J by 8 bases, and 6 bases separated the two germline ends. The germline CDR1 and CDR2 sequences are MNHNY and SVGAGI (reference sequence). The CDR3 sequence is 11 residues long. The CDR3 reads CASSPRGELFF. The CDR3 coding sequence is TGTGCCAGCAGTCCCAGGGGGGAGCTGTTTTTT.

The chain joins TRBV18 to TRBJ2-4; D is ambiguous. Germline-derived CDR1 and CDR2 are KGHSH and LQKENI. V shed 3 bases and J shed 0 bases, with 12 bases lying between them. The CDR3 spans 16 residues. The CDR3 bases are TGTGCCAGCTCACCCATGGCATTCCAAGCCAAAAACATTCAGTACTTC. This codes for CASSPMAFQAKNIQYF.